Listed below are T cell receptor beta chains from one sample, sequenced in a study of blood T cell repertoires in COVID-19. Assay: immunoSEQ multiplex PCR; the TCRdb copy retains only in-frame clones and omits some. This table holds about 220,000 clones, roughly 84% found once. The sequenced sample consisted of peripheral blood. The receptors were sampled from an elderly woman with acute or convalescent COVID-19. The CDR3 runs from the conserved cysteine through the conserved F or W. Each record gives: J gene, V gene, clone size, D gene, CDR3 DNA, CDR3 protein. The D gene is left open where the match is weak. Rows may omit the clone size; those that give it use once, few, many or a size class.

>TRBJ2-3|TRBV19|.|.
TGTGCCAGTAGTATATTTCTGTTGGAGAGTACGCAGTATTTT
CASSIFLLESTQYF
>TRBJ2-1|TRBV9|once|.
TGTGCCAGCAGCCCCGGGAGCGGGTCCTACAATGAGCAGTTCTTC
CASSPGSGSYNEQFF
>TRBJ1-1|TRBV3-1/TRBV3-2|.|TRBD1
TGTGCCAGCAGCCAAGAGGACAGGGGAGGAACTGAAGCTTTCTTT
CASSQEDRGGTEAFF
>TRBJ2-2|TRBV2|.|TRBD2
TGTGCCAGCACCCAACTAGCGGTAGCCAGGTCGGCGAACACCGGGGAGCTGTTTTTT
CASTQLAVARSANTGELFF
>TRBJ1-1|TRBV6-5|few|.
TGTGCCAGCAGTTACTCGGAGAGCGTAGAAGCTTTCTTT
CASSYSESVEAFF
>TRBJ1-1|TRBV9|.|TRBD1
TGTGCCAGCAGCTCTACGACAGGGGGTGCTGAAGCTTTCTTT
CASSSTTGGAEAFF
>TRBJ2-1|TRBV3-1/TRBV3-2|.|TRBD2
TGTGCCAGCAGCCGTACTAGCGGAGCCTACAATGAGCAGTTCTTC
CASSRTSGAYNEQFF
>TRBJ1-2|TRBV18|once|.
TGTGCCAGCTCACGGGAGAACAGAGCTAACTATGGCTACACCTTC
CASSRENRANYGYTF
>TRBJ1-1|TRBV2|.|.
TGTGCCAGCAGTGAAGCGCCAGGGCTGGGCACTGAAGCTTTCTTT
CASSEAPGLGTEAFF
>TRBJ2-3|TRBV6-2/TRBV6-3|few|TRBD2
TGTGCCAGCAGTCCCCTAGGCGGGGGGGCAGATACGCAGTATTTT
CASSPLGGGADTQYF
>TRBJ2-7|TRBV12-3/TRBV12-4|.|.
TGTGCCAGCAGTTTAGGGGGCAAGGGCGAGCAGTACTTC
CASSLGGKGEQYF
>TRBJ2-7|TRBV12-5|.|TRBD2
TGTGCTAGTGGTTTTGGCGGGGGGGACGAGCAGTACTTC
CASGFGGGDEQYF
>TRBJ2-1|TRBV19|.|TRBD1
TGTGCCAGTAGTACCCCACAGGGGCGAAATGAGCAGTTCTTC
CASSTPQGRNEQFF
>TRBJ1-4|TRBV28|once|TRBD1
TGTGCCATTCAGGGGGGGACAGGCGTCGAAAAACTGTTTTTT
CAIQGGTGVEKLFF
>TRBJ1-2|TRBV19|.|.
TGTGCCAGTAGTATCGGCGGGGGCCGTGGCTACACCTTC
CASSIGGGRGYTF
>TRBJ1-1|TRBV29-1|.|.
TGCAGCGGCACGGCAGGGGCGAACACTGAAGCTTTCTTT
CSGTAGANTEAFF
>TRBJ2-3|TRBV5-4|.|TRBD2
TGTGCCAGCAGCTTTAGCGGGGGGGCCGGGGATACGCAGTATTTT
CASSFSGGAGDTQYF
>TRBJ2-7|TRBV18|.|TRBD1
TGTGCCAGCTCACCATCGACAGGGTTCTACGAGCAGTACTTC
CASSPSTGFYEQYF
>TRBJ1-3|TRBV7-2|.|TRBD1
TGTGCCAGCAGCCAGGACAGGGTCGCTGGAAACACCATATATTTT
CASSQDRVAGNTIYF
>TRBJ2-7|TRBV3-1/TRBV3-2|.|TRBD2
TGTGCCAGCAGCCAAGTAGCGGGGGCTTACGAGCAGTACTTC
CASSQVAGAYEQYF
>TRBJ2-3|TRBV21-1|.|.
TGTGCCAGCAGCCCCGAGAGGGATACGCAGTATTTT
CASSPERDTQYF
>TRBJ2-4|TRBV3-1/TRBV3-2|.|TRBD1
TGTGCCAGCAGCCAAACACAGGGGAACATTCAGTACTTC
CASSQTQGNIQYF
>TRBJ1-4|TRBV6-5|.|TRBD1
TGTGCCAGCAGAACCACAGGGGGAAGAAATGAAAAACTGTTTTTT
CASRTTGGRNEKLFF
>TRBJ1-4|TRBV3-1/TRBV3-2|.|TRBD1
TGTGCCAGCAGCCAAGAGGGGACAGGGGCTCTGGGGGAAAAACTGTTTTTT
CASSQEGTGALGEKLFF
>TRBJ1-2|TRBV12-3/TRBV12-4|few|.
TGTGCCAGCAGTTTAGGCCGGGAAAGTCGCTACACCTTC
CASSLGRESRYTF
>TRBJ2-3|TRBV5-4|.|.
TGTGCCAGCAGCACCACAGGTACAGATACGCAGTATTTT
CASSTTGTDTQYF
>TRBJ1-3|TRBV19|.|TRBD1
TGTGCCAGTCGAGCCAGGGGGCAGGACTCTGGAAACACCATATATTTT
CASRARGQDSGNTIYF
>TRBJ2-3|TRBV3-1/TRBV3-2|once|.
TGTGCCAGCAGCCCGAGCACAGATACGCAGTATTTT
CASSPSTDTQYF
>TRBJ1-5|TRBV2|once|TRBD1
TGTGCCAGCGCTCGGGGACAGGGTAGCAATCAGCCCCAGCATTTT
CASARGQGSNQPQHF
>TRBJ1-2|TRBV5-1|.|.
TGCGCCAGCAGCTTGTTACAGGTCGACGGCTACACCTTC
CASSLLQVDGYTF
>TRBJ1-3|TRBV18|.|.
TGTGCCAGCTCAGCGGGTCCTGGAAACACCATATATTTT
CASSAGPGNTIYF
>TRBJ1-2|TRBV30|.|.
TGTGCCTGGAGGAGACAAGGGGTCTATGGCTACACCTTC
CAWRRQGVYGYTF
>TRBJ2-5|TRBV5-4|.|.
TGTGCCAGCAGCTTGGATGGGACACCACAAGAGACCCAGTACTTC
CASSLDGTPQETQYF
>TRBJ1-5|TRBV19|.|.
TGTGCCAGTAGTATAGTTGGTAAGGCGGCCAACAATCAGCCCCAGCATTTT
CASSIVGKAANNQPQHF
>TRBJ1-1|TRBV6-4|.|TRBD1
TGTGCCAGCAGTGTAGACAGGGACACTGAAGCTTTCTTT
CASSVDRDTEAFF
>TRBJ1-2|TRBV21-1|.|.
TGTGCCAGCAGCAATTATGTCCGGGACAGAACCAAAAACTATGGCTACACCTTC
CASSNYVRDRTKNYGYTF
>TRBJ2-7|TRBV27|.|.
TGTGCCAGCAGTTTTGGGCAGGGTCCCTCCTACGAGCAGTACTTC
CASSFGQGPSYEQYF